The next 8 T cell receptor beta chains were all read from a single sample in a study of blood T cells in healthy people across ages. With a J-beta primer mix and a sample-barcoded 5' primer, a second PCR ran roughly 6 to 11 cycles. TCRdb passed the 5' RACE reads through MiXCR, listing each CDR3 protein once. The table records about 670,000 distinct CDR3 sequences, more than 45% of them present only once. The specimen was blood. The receptors originated from a woman of 80 years or more in good health.

The chain employs TRBV7-9 and TRBJ2-2; D call uncertain. There are 13 residues in the CDR3. Looked up from germline, CDR1 is SEHNR and CDR2 is FQNEAQ (reference sequence). Trimming stripped 0 bases from V and 6 bases from J, with 5 bases between. CDR3 sequence reads: CASSLAWPGELFF. The CDR3 coding sequence is TGTGCCAGCAGCTTAGCGTGGCCCGGGGAGCTGTTTTTT. Full variable domain (rest looked up from reference TRBV7-9 and TRBJ2-2): DTGVSQNPRHKITKRGQNVTFRCDPISEHNRLYWYRQTLGQGPEFLTYFQNEAQLEKSRLLSDRFSAERPKGSFSTLEIQRTEQGDSAMYLCASSLAWPGELFFGEGSRLTVL.

The chain joins TRBV7-6 to TRBJ2-1; the D is unclear. With 2 bases removed from V and 5 bases from J, the gap between germline ends came to 13 bases. CDR3 length: 15 amino acids. CDR1 is SGHVS, CDR2 FNYEAQ, per germline. Written as DNA, the CDR3 is TGTGCCAGCAGCTTATCTATTGGGGTCGACAATGAGCAGTTCTTC. Encoded protein: CASSLSIGVDNEQFF.

A few counts support this clonotype. The chain is built from TRBV9 and TRBJ2-1; 11 bases agree with TRBD2. The DNA end favors TRBJ2-7, so the J call may be wrong. CDR1 is SGDLS and CDR2 is YYNGEE in the germline V gene. The length of the CDR3 is 16 residues. CDR3 bases: TGTGCCAGCACGCAGGGAGGACTAGCGGGTAACAATGAGCAGTACTTC. Amino acids: CASTQGGLAGNNEQYF.

This chain uses TRBV7-2 with TRBJ2-2, with D perhaps given as TRBD1 or TRBD2 (5 bases each). The V end was cut by 5 bases, the J end by 0 bases, with 16 bases between. This CDR3 is 17 amino acids long. Germline V gives CDR1 SGHTA, CDR2 FQGNSA. CDR3 sequence: CASSLDVQGANTGELFF. The CDR3 coding sequence is TGTGCCAGCAGCCTTGATGTTCAGGGAGCGAACACCGGGGAGCTGTTTTTT.

The CDR3 loop reads CASSRATVTNEKLFF. The CDR3 coding sequence is TGTGCCAGCAGTCGGGCGACAGTTACGAATGAAAAACTGTTTTTT. The chain has TRBV12-3 or TRBV12-4 and TRBJ1-4, with D tentatively TRBD1 (5 bases). Trimming shortened V by 5 bases and J by 5 bases, and 15 bases separated the two germline ends. The CDR3 extends over 15 amino acids.

V gene TRBV9 combines with J gene TRBJ2-7; TRBD2 might be the D (6 bases). The V and J ends lost 3 bases and 7 bases respectively, with 17 bases between them. The CDR3 loop spans 14 amino acids. Germline V gene sequence: CDR1 SGDLS, CDR2 YYNGEE. As DNA, the CDR3 is TGTGCCAGCAGCGCCATATCTCGGGAGAATGAGCAGTACTTC. This sequence encodes CASSAISRENEQYF.

The V gene is TRBV29-1, the J gene TRBJ2-1; D call uncertain. The J call may be incorrect, as the DNA end agrees better with TRBJ2-7. The CDR3 sequence is 15 residues long. Germline V gives CDR1 SQVTM, CDR2 ANQGSEA. CDR3 DNA sequence: TGCAGCGTTGGCACCCAGTCGAGCTCCTACAATGAGCAGTACTTC. Its translation is CSVGTQSSSYNEQYF.

V usage is TRBV6-2 or TRBV6-3 and J usage is TRBJ2-3; 8 nucleotides align to TRBD2. The CDR3 totals 13 residues. The ends lost 5 bases at V and 6 bases at J; junction bases unmatched: 4. Germline CDR1 is MNHEY and CDR2 is SVGEGT. CDR3 coding DNA: TGTGCCAGCAGTACGACTAGCGAGGATACGCAGTATTTT. Protein: CASSTTSEDTQYF.